The next 14 T cell receptor beta chains were all read from a single sample in a study of response to subunit inactivated influenza vaccine. In TCRdb, the RT-PCR reads were re-called with MiXCR into one record per CDR3 protein. The top ten clones hold roughly 12% of a sample with about 520,000 distinct CDR3 sequences, roughly 9.8% of them seen once. Sequences were derived from PBMCs from blood, sampled roughly 47 days after vaccination. The receptors originated from a man aged 45-65 years who received an inactivated influenza vaccine.

This clonotype showed up just a few times. The rearrangement links TRBV7-6 to TRBJ2-2; 7 bases match TRBD2. The CDR3 extends over 20 amino acids. Trimming removed 5 bases from V and 1 base from J; junction bases left unmatched: 19. Looked up from germline, CDR1 is SGHVS and CDR2 is FNYEAQ. The CDR3 spells CASSLKGGSGHKQNTGELFF. CDR3 bases: TGTGCCAGCAGCCTTAAAGGCGGGAGCGGGCACAAACAGAACACCGGGGAGCTGTTTTTT.

This clonotype was counted ten times or more. The V gene is TRBV20-1, the J gene TRBJ1-3, with D possibly TRBD1 on 5 matching bases. The CDR3 is 17 amino acids. The V end lost 2 bases, the J end lost 0 bases, and 17 bases lay between the germline ends. Germline assignment: CDR1 DFQATT and CDR2 SNEGSKA (reference sequence). CDR3 amino acids: CSARTRPGGVSGNTIYF. CDR3 in DNA: TGCAGTGCTAGAACCCGGCCGGGGGGAGTCTCTGGAAACACCATATATTTT.

The sample holds a few counts of this clonotype. The V and J genes are TRBV13 and TRBJ1-2; unclear D gene. The V gene lost 1 base and the J gene lost 6 bases, with 6 bases spanning the gap. This CDR3 is 12 amino acids long. Looked up from germline, CDR1 is PRHDT and CDR2 is FYEKMQ (reference sequence). The CDR3 loop is CASSLAGDGYTF. The CDR3 bases are TGTGCCAGCAGCTTAGCCGGAGATGGCTACACCTTC. Complete variable domain (other parts from reference TRBV13 and TRBJ1-2): AAGVIQSPRHLIKEKRETATLKCYPIPRHDTVYWYQQGPGQDPQFLISFYEKMQSDKGSIPDRFSAQQFSDYHSELNMSSLELGDSALYFCASSLAGDGYTFGSGTRLTVV.

This clonotype was found a few times. The rearrangement joins TRBV20-1 to TRBJ2-1; 8 bases are a match to TRBD2. Germline V lookup: CDR1 DFQATT, CDR2 SNEGSKA (reference sequence). This CDR3 is 16 amino acids long. The J segment lost 2 bases and the V segment lost 2 bases, leaving 8 bases of the junction unmatched. The CDR3 DNA sequence: TGCAGTGCTAGATTTTTGGGACTAGATCCCTACAATGAGCAGTTCTTC. It is translated as CSARFLGLDPYNEQFF.

As for this clonotype: A much larger clone differs from this one at a single base, so this may be a read error. This chain connects TRBV4-3 to TRBJ2-2; D is unclear. Germline lookup yields CDR1 LGHNA and CDR2 YSLEER. V lost 0 bases and J lost 7, with 12 bases in between. The CDR3 is 15 residues long. CDR3: CASSQDWKRRGELFF. The CDR3 DNA reads TGCGCCAGCAGCCAAGATTGGAAGAGGCGCGGGGAGCTGTTTTTT.

This chain joins TRBV10-3 and TRBJ1-5; a possible D gene is TRBD1 (5 bases). The germline V and J ends were trimmed by 6 bases and 3 bases, with 9 bases remaining between them. This CDR3 region has 13 residues. In germline, CDR1 is ENHRY, CDR2 SYGVKD. CDR3 nucleotides: TGTGCCATCAGAAACAGGATCAATCAGCCCCAGCATTTT. This encodes CAIRNRINQPQHF.

The J gene is TRBJ2-5, the V gene TRBV6-1; 10 bases match TRBD2. Trimming at V came to 6 bases and at J to 7 bases, leaving 8 bases not matched to a gene. Germline assignment: CDR1 MNHNS and CDR2 SASEGT. The CDR3 is 14 amino acids. This CDR3 reads CASRPLAGDATQYF. In nucleotides, the CDR3 is TGTGCCAGCAGGCCGCTAGCGGGGGACGCGACCCAGTACTTC.

V and J are TRBV7-2 and TRBJ1-4; D remains ambiguous. The CDR3 length is 14 residues. The V end lost 0 bases, the J end lost 7 bases, and 9 bases lay between the germline ends. Germline lookup yields CDR1 SGHTA and CDR2 FQGNSA. In DNA, the CDR3 is TGTGCCAGCAGCTTAGCGTTAGGGCCTGAAAAACTGTTTTTT. Protein: CASSLALGPEKLFF. The full variable domain, with the rest looked up from reference TRBV7-2 and TRBJ1-4, is GAGVSQSPSNKVTEKGKDVELRCDPISGHTALYWYRQSLGQGLEFLIYFQGNSAPDKSGLPSDRFSAERTGGSVSTLTIQRTQQEDSAVYLCASSLALGPEKLFFGSGTQLSVL.

The chain links TRBV9 to TRBJ2-6; D gene unclear. From germline, CDR1 is SGDLS and CDR2 YYNGEE. This CDR3 has 15 residues. The V end was cut by 0 bases, the J end by 2 bases, with 6 bases between. In DNA form, the CDR3 reads TGTGCCAGCAGCGTAGAGGGTACTGGGGCCAACGTCCTGACTTTC. Amino acids: CASSVEGTGANVLTF.

This chain joins TRBV20-1 and TRBJ2-7, with D perhaps matching TRBD1 (5 bases). The V end was cut by 5 bases, the J end by 2 bases, with 13 bases between. The CDR3 is 13 residues long. CDR1 is DFQATT, CDR2 SNEGSKA, per germline (reference sequence). The CDR3 here is CSASVRAPYEQYF. The CDR3 bases are TGCAGTGCTTCGGTCAGGGCTCCCTACGAGCAGTACTTC.

The J gene is TRBJ2-1, the V gene TRBV30, with unresolved D. Trimming pared 2 bases from V and 6 bases from J, leaving 11 bases between. The V gene's germline CDR1 is GTSNPN and CDR2 SVGIG (reference sequence). This CDR3 contains 13 residues. The CDR3 DNA reads TGTGCCTGGAGTCCCCCGGGTAGCAATGAGCAGTTCTTC. This codes for CAWSPPGSNEQFF.

The chain uses TRBV7-6 and TRBJ2-7, with 9 bases identical to TRBD1. The CDR3 has 14 amino acids. The V gene's germline CDR1 is SGHVS and CDR2 FNYEAQ. The J segment lost 3 bases and the V segment lost 5 bases, leaving 5 bases of the junction unmatched. The CDR3 DNA reads as TGTGCCAGCAGCCTCCGACAGGGGGTCTACGAGCAGTACTTC. Translating gives CASSLRQGVYEQYF.

V gene TRBV30 combines with J gene TRBJ1-1, with a tentative D call TRBD1 (6 bases). Trimming left V 4 bases short and J 1 base short, with 22 bases between. Germline loops: CDR1 GTSNPN, CDR2 SVGIG (reference sequence). The CDR3 spans 17 residues. CDR3 residues: CAWTNLLGKGGNTEAFF. The CDR3 DNA follows: TGTGCCTGGACCAACCTACTCGGTAAAGGGGGGAACACTGAAGCTTTCTTT.

The chain carries TRBV28 and TRBJ2-3, with D uncertain. The CDR3 loop spans 12 amino acids. V was shortened by 7 bases and J by 0 bases, with 5 bases between the two germline ends. Germline V lookup: CDR1 MDHEN, CDR2 SYDVKM. Written as DNA, the CDR3 is TGTGCCAGCACGCGGAGCACAGATACGCAGTATTTT. As protein: CASTRSTDTQYF. Full variable domain (remainder filled in from reference TRBV28 and TRBJ2-3): DVKVTQSSRYLVKRTGEKVFLECVQDMDHENMFWYRQDPGLGLRLIYFSYDVKMKEKGDIPEGYSVSREKKERFSLILESASTNQTSMYLCASTRSTDTQYFGPGTRLTVL.